This T cell receptor beta chain was recorded in a study of cytomegalovirus exposure and HLA in healthy donors. Study background: The same platform as the roughly 670 first-cohort repertoires was used for the 95 to 150 validation repertoires, a later analysis reported. Study outcomes and limitations: Subsequent analysis of the roughly 120 validation repertoires found a tendency for first-cohort TCR clusters to co-occur. Rare TCR sequences predominated, though certain public TCRs were found in many donors. A list of roughly 180 TCR beta chains associated with cytomegalovirus was given.

In the case of this clone: Its target is unknown.

Sequencing used immunoSEQ multiplex PCR; TCRdb keeps in-frame clones, though not all of them. The sample lists about 200,000 clones, 70% to 90% occurring once. Germline CDR1 is MNHEY and CDR2 is SMNVEV (reference sequence). V lost 6 bases and J lost 6; bases outside the gene matches: 8. This CDR3 is 15 amino acids long. The chain recombines TRBV27 with TRBJ2-1, with TRBD1 matching 10 bases. The clonotype was recovered from a woman between 18 and 29 years old in good health and CMV-seronegative. The specimen was PBMCs. DNA for the CDR3: TGTGCCAGCAGAAAGGGACAGGGGATCATCAATGAGCAGTTCTTC. Translation: CASRKGQGIINEQFF.